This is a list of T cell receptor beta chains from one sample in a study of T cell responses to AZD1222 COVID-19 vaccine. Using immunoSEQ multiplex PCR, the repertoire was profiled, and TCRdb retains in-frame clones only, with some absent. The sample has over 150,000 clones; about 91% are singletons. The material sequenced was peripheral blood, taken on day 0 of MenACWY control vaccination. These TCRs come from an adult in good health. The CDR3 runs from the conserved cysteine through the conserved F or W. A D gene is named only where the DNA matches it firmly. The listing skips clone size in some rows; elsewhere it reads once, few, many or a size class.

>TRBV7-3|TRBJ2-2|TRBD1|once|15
CASSSRQGGSGELFF
TGTGCCAGCAGCAGCAGACAGGGCGGTTCCGGGGAGCTGTTTTTT
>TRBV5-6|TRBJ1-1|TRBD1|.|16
CASSLGPQGLNTEAFF
TGTGCCAGCAGCTTGGGACCACAGGGGCTGAACACTGAAGCTTTCTTT
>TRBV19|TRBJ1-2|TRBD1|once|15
CASSRTGVPYDGYTF
TGTGCCAGTAGTAGGACAGGGGTGCCCTATGATGGCTACACCTTC
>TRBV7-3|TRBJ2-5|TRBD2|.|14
CASSPIAGDETQYF
TGTGCCAGCAGCCCCATAGCGGGAGATGAGACCCAGTACTTC
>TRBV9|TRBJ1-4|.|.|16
CASSVGGRASNEKLFF
TGTGCCAGCAGCGTAGGAGGGAGAGCCTCTAATGAAAAACTGTTTTTT
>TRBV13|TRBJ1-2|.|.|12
CASSQDSYGYTF
TGTGCCAGCAGCCAGGACAGCTATGGCTACACCTTC
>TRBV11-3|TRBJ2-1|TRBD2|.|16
CASSTGGGLAINEQFF
TGTGCCAGCAGCACCGGGGGGGGACTAGCCATCAATGAGCAGTTCTTC
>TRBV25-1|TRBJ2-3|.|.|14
CASAGQISTDTQYF
TGTGCCAGCGCAGGGCAGATTAGCACAGATACGCAGTATTTT
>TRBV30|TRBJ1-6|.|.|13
CAWRSFNNSPLHF
TGTGCCTGGAGATCGTTCAATAATTCACCCCTCCACTTT
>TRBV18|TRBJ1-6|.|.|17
CASRFSPAGAANSPLHF
TGTGCCAGCCGGTTCTCCCCCGCCGGGGCTGCTAATTCACCCCTCCACTTT
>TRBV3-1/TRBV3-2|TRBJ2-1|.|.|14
CASSQYGEYNEQFF
TGTGCCAGCAGCCAATACGGGGAATACAATGAGCAGTTCTTC
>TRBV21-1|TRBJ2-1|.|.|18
CASSKVRKAGARYNEQFF
TGTGCCAGCAGCAAAGTCAGGAAAGCGGGAGCTCGCTACAATGAGCAGTTCTTC
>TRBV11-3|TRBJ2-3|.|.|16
CASSALAGSSTDTQYF
TGTGCCAGCAGCGCCCTTGCCGGGAGCAGCACAGATACGCAGTATTTT
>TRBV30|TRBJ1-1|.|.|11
CALLGGTEAFF
TGTGCCTTATTAGGGGGAACTGAAGCTTTCTTT
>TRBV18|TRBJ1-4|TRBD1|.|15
CASSPYGGQGEKLFF
TGTGCCAGCTCACCATATGGGGGACAGGGCGAAAAACTGTTTTTT
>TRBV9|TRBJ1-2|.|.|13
CASRGFHNYGYTF
TGTGCCAGCAGGGGATTTCATAACTATGGCTACACCTTC
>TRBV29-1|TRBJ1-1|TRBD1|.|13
CSVVQGGNTEAFF
TGCAGCGTTGTACAGGGGGGGAACACTGAAGCTTTCTTT
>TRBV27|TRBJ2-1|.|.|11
CASRGPNEQFF
TGTGCCAGCAGGGGGCCCAATGAGCAGTTCTTC
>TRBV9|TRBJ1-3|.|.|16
CASSGMTRVSGNTIYF
TGTGCCAGCAGCGGAATGACTAGGGTTTCTGGAAACACCATATATTTT
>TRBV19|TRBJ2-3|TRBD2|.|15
CASSLGTSTSDTQYF
TGTGCCAGTAGTCTCGGGACTAGCACGTCAGATACGCAGTATTTT
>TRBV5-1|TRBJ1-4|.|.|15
CASRGGAGDNEKLFF
TGCGCCAGCAGGGGAGGCGCTGGGGATAATGAAAAACTGTTTTTT
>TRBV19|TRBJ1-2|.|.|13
CASSPTGQWGYTF
TGTGCCAGTAGCCCAACCGGACAGTGGGGCTACACCTTC
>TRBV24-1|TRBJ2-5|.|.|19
CATSDFKWVRKPRHETQYF
TGTGCCACCAGTGATTTTAAGTGGGTGCGGAAGCCGCGCCACGAGACCCAGTACTTC
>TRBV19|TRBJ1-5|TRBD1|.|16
CASTLLPGQGGQPQHF
TGTGCCAGTACCCTACTTCCGGGACAGGGCGGGCAGCCCCAGCATTTT
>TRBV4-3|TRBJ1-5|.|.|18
CASSQDRSVTALNQPQHF
TGCGCCAGCAGCCAAGATAGATCCGTGACGGCCCTCAATCAGCCCCAGCATTTT
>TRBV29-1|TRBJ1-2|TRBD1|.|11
CSVTGVDGYTF
TGCAGCGTCACAGGGGTGGATGGCTACACCTTC
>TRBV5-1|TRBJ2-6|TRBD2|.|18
CASSLGGGGSSGANVLTF
TGCGCCAGCAGCTTGGGGGGTGGCGGGAGCTCTGGGGCCAACGTCCTGACTTTC
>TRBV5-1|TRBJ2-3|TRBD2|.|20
CASSLTPVGLAGVGTDTQYF
TGCGCCAGCAGCTTGACCCCAGTGGGACTAGCGGGAGTAGGCACAGATACGCAGTATTTT
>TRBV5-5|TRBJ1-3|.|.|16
CASSLAAGESGNTIYF
TGTGCCAGCAGCTTGGCGGCAGGGGAGTCTGGAAACACCATATATTTT